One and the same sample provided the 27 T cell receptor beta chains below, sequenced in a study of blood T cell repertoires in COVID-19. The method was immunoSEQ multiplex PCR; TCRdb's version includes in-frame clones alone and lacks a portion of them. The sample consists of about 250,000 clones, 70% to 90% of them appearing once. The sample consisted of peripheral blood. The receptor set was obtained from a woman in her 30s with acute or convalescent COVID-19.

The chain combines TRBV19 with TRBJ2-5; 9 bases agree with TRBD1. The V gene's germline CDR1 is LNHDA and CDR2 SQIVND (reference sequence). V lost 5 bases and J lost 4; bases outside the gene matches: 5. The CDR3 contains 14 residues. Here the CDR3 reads CASSGTGSRETQYF. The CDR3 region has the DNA TGTGCCAGTAGTGGGACAGGGTCTAGAGAGACCCAGTACTTC.

CDR3 sequence (DNA): TGTGCCAGCAGTTCCCCGGACAGCTCGGTTGCTTTCTTT. It yields the protein CASSSPDSSVAFF. The gene calls are TRBV6-5 and TRBJ1-1, with D possibly being TRBD1 (6 bases). Trimming removed 4 bases from V and 11 bases from J, with 17 bases in between. CDR1 is MNHEY and CDR2 is SVGAGI in the germline V gene. The CDR3 extends over 13 amino acids.

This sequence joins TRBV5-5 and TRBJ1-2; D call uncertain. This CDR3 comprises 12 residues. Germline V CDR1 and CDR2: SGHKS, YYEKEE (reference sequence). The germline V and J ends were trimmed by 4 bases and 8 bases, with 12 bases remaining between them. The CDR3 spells CASSPNLYGYTF. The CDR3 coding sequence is TGTGCCAGCAGCCCAAATCTCTACGGCTACACCTTC.

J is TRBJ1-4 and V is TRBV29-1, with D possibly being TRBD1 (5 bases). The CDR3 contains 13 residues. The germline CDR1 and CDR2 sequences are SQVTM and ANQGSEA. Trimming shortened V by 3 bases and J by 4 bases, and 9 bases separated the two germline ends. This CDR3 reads CSVEQGLNEKLFF. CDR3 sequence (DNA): TGCAGCGTTGAGCAGGGACTTAATGAAAAACTGTTTTTT.

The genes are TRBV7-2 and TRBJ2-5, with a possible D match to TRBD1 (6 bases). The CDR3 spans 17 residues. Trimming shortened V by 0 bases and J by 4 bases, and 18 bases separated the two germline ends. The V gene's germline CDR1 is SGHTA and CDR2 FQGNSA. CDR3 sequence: CASSLALGGLLGETQYF. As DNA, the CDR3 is TGTGCCAGCAGCTTAGCGCTAGGGGGTCTTTTAGGAGAGACCCAGTACTTC.

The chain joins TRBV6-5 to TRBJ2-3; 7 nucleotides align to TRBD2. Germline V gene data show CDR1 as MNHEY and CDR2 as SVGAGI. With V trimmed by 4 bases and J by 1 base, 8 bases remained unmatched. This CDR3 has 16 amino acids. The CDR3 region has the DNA TGTGCCAGCAGTTTCCGCGGGAGATCGGGCACAGATACGCAGTATTTT. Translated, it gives CASSFRGRSGTDTQYF.

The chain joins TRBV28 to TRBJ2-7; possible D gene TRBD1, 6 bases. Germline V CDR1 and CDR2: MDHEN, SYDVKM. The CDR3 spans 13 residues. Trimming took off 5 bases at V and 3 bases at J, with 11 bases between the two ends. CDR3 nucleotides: TGTGCCAGCAGTGGGGGCAGGGTCTACGAGCAGTACTTC. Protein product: CASSGGRVYEQYF.

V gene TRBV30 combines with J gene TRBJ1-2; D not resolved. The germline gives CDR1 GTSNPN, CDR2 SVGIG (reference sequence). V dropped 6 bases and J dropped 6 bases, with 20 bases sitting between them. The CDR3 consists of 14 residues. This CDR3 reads CACAFRVHSNGYTF. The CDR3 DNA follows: TGTGCCTGCGCCTTTAGAGTCCATTCTAATGGCTACACCTTC.

The CDR3 here is CASSQVTGGPVDTQYF. CDR3 bases: TGTGCCAGCAGCCAAGTTACGGGAGGGCCAGTAGATACGCAGTATTTT. The chain joins TRBV3-1 (or the pseudogene TRBV3-2) to TRBJ2-3; 8 nucleotides agree with TRBD2. Trimming removed 1 base from V and 5 bases from J; junction bases left unmatched: 8. Germline V CDR1 and CDR2: LGHDT, YNNKEL (reference sequence). The CDR3 spans 16 residues.

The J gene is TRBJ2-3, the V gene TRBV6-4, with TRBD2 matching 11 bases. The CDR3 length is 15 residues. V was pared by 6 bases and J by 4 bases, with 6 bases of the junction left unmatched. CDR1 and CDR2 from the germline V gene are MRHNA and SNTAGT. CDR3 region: CASRLVAGGSDTQYF. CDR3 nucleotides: TGTGCCAGCAGACTCGTAGCGGGAGGGTCAGATACGCAGTATTTT.

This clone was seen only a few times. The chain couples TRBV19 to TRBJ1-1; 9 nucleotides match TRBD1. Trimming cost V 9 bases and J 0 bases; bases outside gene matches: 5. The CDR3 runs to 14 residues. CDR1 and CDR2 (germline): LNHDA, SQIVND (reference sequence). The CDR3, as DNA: TGTGCCAGCGACAGGGGGATCATGAACACTGAAGCTTTCTTT. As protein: CASDRGIMNTEAFF.

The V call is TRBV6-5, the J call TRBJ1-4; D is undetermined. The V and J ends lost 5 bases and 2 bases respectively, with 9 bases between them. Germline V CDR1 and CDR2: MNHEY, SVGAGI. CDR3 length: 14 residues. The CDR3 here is CASSRGWTNEKLFF. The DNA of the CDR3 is TGTGCCAGCAGTCGCGGTTGGACTAATGAAAAACTGTTTTTT.

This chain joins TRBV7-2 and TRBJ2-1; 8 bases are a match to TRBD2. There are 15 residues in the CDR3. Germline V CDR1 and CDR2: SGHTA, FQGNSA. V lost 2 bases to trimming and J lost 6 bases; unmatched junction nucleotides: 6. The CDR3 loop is CASSLRGLVSNEQFF. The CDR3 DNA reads TGTGCCAGCAGCTTAAGGGGACTAGTTTCCAATGAGCAGTTCTTC. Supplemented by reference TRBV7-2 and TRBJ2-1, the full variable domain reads GAGVSQSPSNKVTEKGKDVELRCDPISGHTALYWYRQSLGQGLEFLIYFQGNSAPDKSGLPSDRFSAERTGGSVSTLTIQRTQQEDSAVYLCASSLRGLVSNEQFFGPGTRLTVL.

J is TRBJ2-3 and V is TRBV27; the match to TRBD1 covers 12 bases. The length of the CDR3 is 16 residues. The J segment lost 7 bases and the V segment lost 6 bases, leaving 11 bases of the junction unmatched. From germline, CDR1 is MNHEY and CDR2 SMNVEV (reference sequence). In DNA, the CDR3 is TGTGCCAGCAGCGGCACCGGGACAGGGGGCGCATATACGCAGTATTTT. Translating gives CASSGTGTGGAYTQYF.

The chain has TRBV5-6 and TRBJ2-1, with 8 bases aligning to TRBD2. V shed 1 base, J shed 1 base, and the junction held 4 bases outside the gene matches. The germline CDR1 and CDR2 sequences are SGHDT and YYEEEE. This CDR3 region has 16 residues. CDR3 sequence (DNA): TGTGCCAGCAGCTTGAGGCCGGGAGGGTCCTACAATGAGCAGTTCTTC. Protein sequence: CASSLRPGGSYNEQFF.

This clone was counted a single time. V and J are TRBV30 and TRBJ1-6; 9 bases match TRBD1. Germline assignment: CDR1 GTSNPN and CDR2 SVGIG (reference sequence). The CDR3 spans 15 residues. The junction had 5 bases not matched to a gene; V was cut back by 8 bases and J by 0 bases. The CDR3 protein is CAGTGNSSYNSPLHF. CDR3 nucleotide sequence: TGTGCCGGGACAGGGAATAGCTCCTATAATTCACCCCTCCACTTT.

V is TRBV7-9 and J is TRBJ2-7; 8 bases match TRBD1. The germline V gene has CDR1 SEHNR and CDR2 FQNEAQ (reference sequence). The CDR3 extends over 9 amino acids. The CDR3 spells CASSLDRGV. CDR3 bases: TGTGCCAGCAGCTTAGACAGGGGGGTC.

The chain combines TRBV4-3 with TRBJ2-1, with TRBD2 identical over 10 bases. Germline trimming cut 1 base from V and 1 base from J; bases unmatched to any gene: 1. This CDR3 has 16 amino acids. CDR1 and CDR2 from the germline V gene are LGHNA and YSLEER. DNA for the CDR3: TGCGCCAGCAGCCAAGTAGCGGGAGGATCCTACAATGAGCAGTTCTTC. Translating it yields CASSQVAGGSYNEQFF.

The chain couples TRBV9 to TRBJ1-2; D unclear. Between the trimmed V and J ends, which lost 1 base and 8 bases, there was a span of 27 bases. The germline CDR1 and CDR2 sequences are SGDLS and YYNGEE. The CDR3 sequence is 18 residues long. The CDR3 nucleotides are TGTGCCAGCAGCGTAAGAGACGGACGCCCCGGTGCGACGGGAGGCTACACCTTC. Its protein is CASSVRDGRPGATGGYTF.

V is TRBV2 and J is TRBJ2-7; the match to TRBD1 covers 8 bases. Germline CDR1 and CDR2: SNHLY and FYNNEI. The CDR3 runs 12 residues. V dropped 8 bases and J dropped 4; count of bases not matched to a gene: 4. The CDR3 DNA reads TGTGCCAGCCTACAGGGGGTATACGAGCAGTACTTC. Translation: CASLQGVYEQYF.

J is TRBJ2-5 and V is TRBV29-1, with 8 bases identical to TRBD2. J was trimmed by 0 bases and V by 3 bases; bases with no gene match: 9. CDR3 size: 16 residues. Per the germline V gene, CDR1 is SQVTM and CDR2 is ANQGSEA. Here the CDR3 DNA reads TGCAGCGTTGACCCCGTGATTAGCGGGGACCAAGAGACCCAGTACTTC. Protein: CSVDPVISGDQETQYF.

CDR3 sequence (DNA): TGTGCCAGCAGTTACTCGGGAGTTATAGCCAAAAACATTCAGTACTTC. Amino acids: CASSYSGVIAKNIQYF. The chain carries TRBV6-5 and TRBJ2-4; D perhaps matches TRBD2 (5 bases). Germline lookup yields CDR1 MNHEY and CDR2 SVGAGI. The germline V and J ends were trimmed by 0 bases and 0 bases, with 9 bases remaining between them. There are 16 residues in the CDR3.

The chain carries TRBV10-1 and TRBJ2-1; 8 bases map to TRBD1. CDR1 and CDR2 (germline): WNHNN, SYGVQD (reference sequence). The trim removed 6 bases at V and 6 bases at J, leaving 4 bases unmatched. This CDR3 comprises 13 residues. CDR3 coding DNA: TGCGCCAGCAGATTTACAGGGGGCAATGAGCAGTTCTTC. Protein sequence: CASRFTGGNEQFF.

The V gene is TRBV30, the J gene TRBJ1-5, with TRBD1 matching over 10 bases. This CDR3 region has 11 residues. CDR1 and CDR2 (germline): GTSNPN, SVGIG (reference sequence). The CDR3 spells CAVNRDRGFHF. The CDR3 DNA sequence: TGTGCTGTCAATCGGGACAGGGGTTTTCATTTT.

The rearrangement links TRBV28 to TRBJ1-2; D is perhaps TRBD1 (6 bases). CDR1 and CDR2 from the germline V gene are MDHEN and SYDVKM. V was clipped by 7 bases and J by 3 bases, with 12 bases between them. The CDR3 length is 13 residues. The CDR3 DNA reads TGTGCCAGCATCTCACAGGGATACTATGGCTACACCTTC. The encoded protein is CASISQGYYGYTF.

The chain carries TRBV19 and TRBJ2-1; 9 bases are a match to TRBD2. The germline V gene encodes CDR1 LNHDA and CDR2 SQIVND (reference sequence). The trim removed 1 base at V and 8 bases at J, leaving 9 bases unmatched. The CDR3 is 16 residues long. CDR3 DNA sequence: TGTGCCAGTAGTATAGCATTAGCGGGAGTTTTCGATGAGCAGTTCTTC. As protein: CASSIALAGVFDEQFF.

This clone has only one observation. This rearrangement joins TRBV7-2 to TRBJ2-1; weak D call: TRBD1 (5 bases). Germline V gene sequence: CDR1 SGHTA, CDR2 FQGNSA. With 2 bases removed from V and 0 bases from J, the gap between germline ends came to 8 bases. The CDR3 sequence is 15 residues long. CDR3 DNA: TGTGCCAGCAGCTTATCTAGGGGCTCCTACAATGAGCAGTTCTTC. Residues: CASSLSRGSYNEQFF. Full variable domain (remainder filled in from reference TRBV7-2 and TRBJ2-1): GAGVSQSPSNKVTEKGKDVELRCDPISGHTALYWYRQSLGQGLEFLIYFQGNSAPDKSGLPSDRFSAERTGGSVSTLTIQRTQQEDSAVYLCASSLSRGSYNEQFFGPGTRLTVL.